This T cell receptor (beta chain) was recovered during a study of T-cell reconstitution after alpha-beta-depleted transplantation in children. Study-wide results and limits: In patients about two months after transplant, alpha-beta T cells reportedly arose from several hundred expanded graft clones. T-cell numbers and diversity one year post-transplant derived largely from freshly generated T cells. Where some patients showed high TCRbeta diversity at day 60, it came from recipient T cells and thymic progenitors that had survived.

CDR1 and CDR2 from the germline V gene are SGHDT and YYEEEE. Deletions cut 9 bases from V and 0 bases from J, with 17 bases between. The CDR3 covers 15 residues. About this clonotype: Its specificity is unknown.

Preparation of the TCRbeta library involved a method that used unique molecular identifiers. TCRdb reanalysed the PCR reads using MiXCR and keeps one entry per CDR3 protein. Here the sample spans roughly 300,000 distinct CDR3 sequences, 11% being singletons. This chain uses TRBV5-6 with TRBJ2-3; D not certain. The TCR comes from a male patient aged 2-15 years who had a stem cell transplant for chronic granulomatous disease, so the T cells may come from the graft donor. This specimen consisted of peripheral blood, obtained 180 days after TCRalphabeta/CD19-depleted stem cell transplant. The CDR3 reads CAMGPELRSTDTQYF. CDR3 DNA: TGTGCCATGGGCCCCGAACTCCGCAGCACAGATACGCAGTATTTT.